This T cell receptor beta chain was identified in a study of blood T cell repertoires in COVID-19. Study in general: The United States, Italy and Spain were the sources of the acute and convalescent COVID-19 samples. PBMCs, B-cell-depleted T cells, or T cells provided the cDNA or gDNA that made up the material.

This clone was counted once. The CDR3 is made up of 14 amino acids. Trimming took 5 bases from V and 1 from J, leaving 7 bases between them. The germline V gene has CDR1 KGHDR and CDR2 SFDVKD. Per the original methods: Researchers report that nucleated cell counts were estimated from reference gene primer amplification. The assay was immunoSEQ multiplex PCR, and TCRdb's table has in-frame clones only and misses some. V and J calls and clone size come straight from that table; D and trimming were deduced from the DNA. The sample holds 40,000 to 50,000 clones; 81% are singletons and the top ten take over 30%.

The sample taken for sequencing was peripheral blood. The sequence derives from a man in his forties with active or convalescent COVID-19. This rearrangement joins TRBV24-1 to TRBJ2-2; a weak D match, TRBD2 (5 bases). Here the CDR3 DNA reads TGTGCCACCAGTGGCGCGGGGAACACCGGGGAGCTGTTTTTT. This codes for CATSGAGNTGELFF.